The entry that follows covers one T cell receptor beta chain sequence. This clone was seen just once. No cognate antigen has been identified for it. Base qualities are not recorded, but no much larger clone differs from it by a single base. The sample belongs to a study of cytomegalovirus exposure and HLA in healthy donors (dated by TCRdb to the late 2010s). About the full investigation: In an earlier analysis of about 560 of the donors, 250 to 350 Gb of sequence data and 120 million or so unique TCR beta sequences from 150 million to 200 million T cells were reported. Approximately 300 gigabases of sequencing data and tens of millions of unique TCR sequences were included in an early release covering around 650 HLA-typed donors. Among the approximately 400 genotyped donors, around 81% belonged to the genetic ancestry cluster associated with self-reported Caucasian donors. The study was designed to test whether signatures of past pathogen exposure could be identified by cataloging public T cell receptors. Using immunosequencing, the study profiled T cell repertoires from some 670 subjects and related those repertoires to cytomegalovirus serostatus. Along with the roughly 700-subject first cohort, a separate validation cohort of over a hundred different subjects was used. To predict cytomegalovirus infection status, the study brought together high-throughput TCR immunosequencing, statistical association of individual TCRs with disease status, and machine learning. To study patterns of TCR occurrence, a later analysis re-analyzed previously published TCR beta repertoires from 600 to 750 donors and added high-resolution HLA genotyping. In the later analysis, no new phenotypic data were used to find candidate immune exposures; instead, reliance was placed on TCR beta sequences and their occurrence across donors. An earlier analysis of 450 to 750 of the donors used high-throughput TCR beta sequencing to judge whether each TCR beta V gene segment behaved as functional or pseudogenic. Alongside the repertoire data, information on donor age, sex, ethnicity and CMV serostatus was compiled. In a later genetic analysis, genome-wide SNP genotypes for about 65% of the 666 donors were used, and that subset was treated as a discovery cohort. All discovery cohort repertoires had been generated using a single sequencing platform. HLA typing covered class I and class II loci at four-digit resolution. The number of typed donors differed by locus: 629-630 for A, B, C, DRB1 and DQB1; 500 to 550 for DQA1; approximately 600 for DPA1; and roughly 470 for DPB1. Roughly 5 DR-DQ haplotypes were treated as single units for association and clustering because of strong linkage in the cohort. Among around 400 genotyped donors of the cohort, an average of approximately 240,000 unique TCR beta nucleotide sequences was sequenced per donor, of which approximately 19% were non-productive.

Preparation of the library involved the immunoSEQ multiplex PCR assay. For the multiplex PCR, a mixture combining 60 forward primers for TCR Vbeta segments and 13 reverse primers for TCR Jbeta segments was used. The CDR3 region of rearranged TCR beta genes was amplified from genomic DNA with a multiplex PCR assay. Amplified TCR beta libraries were sequenced as 87-base-pair reads on the Illumina HiSeq System. From the authors' description of their analysis: A later analysis tallied 75 million to 85 million unique TCR beta chains across the roughly 610 repertoires, and around 10 million of those chains were shared by two or more donors. To remove PCR and sequencing errors, raw reads were error-corrected and collapsed into unique sequences using a nearest-neighbor algorithm that merged closely related sequences. CDR3 sequences were aligned to IMGT reference sequences to assign V, D and J gene segments. Each retained sequence needed at least a six-nucleotide match to both a V gene segment and a J gene segment. Rearrangements were classified as productive when the CDR3 lacked stop codons and remained in frame with V and J, and all other rearrangements were classified as non-productive. CDR3 was defined by IMGT convention, running from the second conserved V-encoded cysteine to the conserved J-encoded phenylalanine. The earlier analysis of 587 of the donors excluded any sequence lacking an unambiguous match to a single V gene segment. An earlier analysis of several hundred of the donors called V segments functional above 56.7% productive rearrangements and segregating when the between-donor standard deviation exceeded 5%. A statistical classification framework was built to diagnose cytomegalovirus status from the catalog of TCR beta chain sequences. A later analysis assigned V and J genes by comparing TCR nucleotide sequences with IMGT/GENE-DB human TR gene sequences. A later analysis assigned CDR3 sequences and most-parsimonious VDJ recombination scenarios with the TCRdist pipeline. In a later analysis, each TCR beta chain was defined by its CDR3 amino acid sequence together with its V-gene family, and reads lacking a unique V-gene family were excluded. A later analysis removed 592 highly shared, low-generation-probability nucleotide sequences to deal with suspected cross-contamination and a sequencing artifact. In a later analysis, a clonal expansion index was calculated for each public chain from normalized within-repertoire ranks of inferred template counts. A later analysis computed generation probabilities with a VDJ recombination model fitted to out-of-frame rearrangements, and checked the results against IGoR. In a later analysis, hypergeometric tests were used to score TCR-TCR, TCR-HLA and TCR-CMV co-occurrence, with a repertoire-size bias correction applied to TCR pairs. To estimate false discovery rates, a later analysis permuted the HLA or CMV assignments 20 times. In a later analysis, co-occurring TCRs were grouped with DBSCAN, and TCRdist sequence similarity was added when clustering was performed within HLA-allele-positive subsets. Repertoires with fewer than 30,000 or more than 120,000 public chains, plus five repertoires with anomalous nucleotide sharing, were excluded from co-occurrence clustering. Here the immuneACCESS table is served through TCRdb, limited to in-frame sequences with V and J called. Missing clones are a known gap in these copies; in checked studies unresolved V genes cover under half, and the rest lacks a known reason. D and trimming were read from the DNA, whereas the V and J calls and clone size are those reported in that table. Across this sample there are about 130,000 clones, with around 67% seen only once. The top ten clonotypes cover less than 2.5% of the sample.

The cohort consisted of some 670 healthy bone marrow donors. At the time of sampling, every cohort member was nominally healthy, though immune exposures that went unrecorded were likely present. The donor tested CMV seropositive and was one of the 289 seropositive cohort members. Each donor provided a peripheral blood sample, and peripheral blood mononuclear cells were used for TCR beta sequencing. Genomic DNA was extracted from the blood cell samples with the Qiagen DNeasy Blood Extraction Kit. On the study overall, not on this receptor specifically: In a later analysis, HLA-associated TCR beta chains were found to be more clonally expanded and to have lower generation probabilities than equally common non-associated chains. Cytomegalovirus status was reported to be diagnosed by the classifier with high specificity and sensitivity in both the original and validation cohorts. In this cohort, only TCR beta chains were sequenced, and detectable features were limited by the absence of alpha or paired-chain data. The presence/absence analyses assumed that sequencing depth was roughly uniform across donors, and that assumption may not be true. Specific HLA alleles were associated with about 17,000 TCR beta sequences at a false discovery rate of 0.05 in a later analysis. A total of fewer than 200 TCR beta chains were listed by the study as associated with cytomegalovirus. Correlated functional status among segregating V segments might reflect linkage disequilibrium, but an unknown experimental factor could not be ruled out. Immune exposure information for the cohort was limited to CMV serostatus. Three of the identified cytomegalovirus-associated TCR beta chains were confirmed in vitro to be specific for cytomegalovirus antigens. According to the authors, the approach could potentially be generalized to other disease states and immunological phenotypes. A later genetic analysis reported fewer N-insertions in productive TCRs among donors in an Asian-associated ancestry cluster than the roughly 700-donor mean. Most CMV-associated TCR beta chains appeared to be HLA-restricted in a later analysis, and the HLA associations seemed to be driven largely by CMV exposure. In a later genetic analysis, a missense DCLRE1C variant was associated with V-gene and J-gene trimming of TCR beta chains, and the association was replicated in an independent cohort. A later analysis found that TCR association rates varied across HLA loci, with DRB1 alleles showing the most associated TCRs and HLA-C alleles the fewest. In an earlier analysis of 587 of the donors, most TCR beta V segments appeared in productive rearrangements about 87% or about 30% of the time, broadly matching IMGT annotations. Because counts were too low, fewer than 20 rarely observed V segments, including chromosome 9 orphons, were excluded from the earlier analysis of about 500 of the donors. A group of highly shared sequence variants was considered likely to be a technical artifact of the sequencing pipeline. Several of the top co-occurrence clusters appeared to be linked to parvovirus B19, influenza, CMV and Epstein-Barr virus, according to a later analysis. HLA typing was unavailable for some donors at each locus, so association tests used only the typed subset. Strong co-occurrence of HLA alleles, especially DR and DQ, made assigning TCR associations to individual alleles difficult. A further reported finding was that TCR beta sequences accurately predicted the HLA-A and HLA-B alleles for most subjects in the first cohort. Most TCR sequences were seen in very few donors, while some public TCRs were found in many individuals.

The TCR comes from a woman between 35 and 50 years old in good health and CMV-seropositive. Source material: PBMCs.

The CDR3 region has the sequence CAISPGQPNSPLHF. The sequence in DNA is TGTGCCATCAGCCCGGGACAGCCCAATTCACCCCTCCACTTT. The V and J genes are TRBV10-3 and TRBJ1-6; TRBD1 lines up with 7 middle nucleotides. There are 14 amino acids in the CDR3, from cysteine to phenylalanine inclusive. The DNA shown is the 42-base CDR3, in frame from base 1. V lost 6 bases and J lost 7 bases, and the count of bases not matched to a germline gene is 6. The germline V gene yields ENHRY for CDR1 and SYGVKD for CDR2.